This T cell receptor (beta chain) is drawn from a study of blood T cell repertoires in COVID-19. For the study at large: Specimens from acute and convalescent COVID-19 originated in the United States, Italy and Spain. T cells, B-cell-depleted T cells, or PBMCs provided the cDNA or gDNA that served as material.

The V and J ends lost 2 bases and 2 bases, in that order; junction bases with no gene match: 9. This CDR3 spans 18 amino acids. CDR1 is SGHTA, CDR2 FQGNSA, per germline. Original methodology: For nucleated cells, counts were estimated from reference gene primer amplification. Generated by immunoSEQ multiplex PCR, the TCRdb table keeps only in-frame clones and is missing some. The V and J calls and clone size come from that table; D and trimming were worked out from the DNA. The repertoire holds over 85,000 clones, with roughly four fifths as singletons. The sample holds a few counts of this clone. The TCR originated in a man aged 40-55 years with active or convalescent COVID-19. The V and J genes are TRBV7-2 and TRBJ2-3, with 11 bases matching TRBD2. The sample consisted of peripheral blood. This CDR3 is CASSLSLAGGRLTDTQYF. In DNA form, the CDR3 reads TGTGCCAGCAGCTTAAGTCTAGCGGGGGGCCGACTCACAGATACGCAGTATTTT.